This entry lists 6 T cell receptor beta chains sequenced from one sample in a study of CD8 T cells in ankylosing spondylitis. TCRdb reprocessed the 5' RACE reads via MiXCR and lists one record per CDR3 protein. Altogether roughly 250,000 distinct CDR3 sequences are present, around 7.8% being singletons, with the ten largest covering approximately 7%. The specimen was blood, either unsorted or a sorted T cell fraction (not recorded which). The receptors come from a male donor with ankylosing spondylitis or in good health (not recorded which).

This clonotype was seen a handful of times. A read error may explain this, as a much larger clone is one base away. The chain combines TRBV6-2 or TRBV6-3 with TRBJ1-1; D gene ambiguous. V shed 10 bases and J shed 5 bases, with 14 bases lying between them. Germline CDR1 is MNHEY and CDR2 is SVGEGT. This CDR3 region has 12 residues. In nucleotides, the CDR3 is TGTGCCACCGGGAGGACTAAGACTGAAGCTTTCTTT. Translation: CATGRTKTEAFF.

A few counts support this clonotype. The V and J genes are TRBV20-1 and TRBJ2-3; tentatively, D is TRBD2 (6 bases). The germline V gene has CDR1 DFQATT and CDR2 SNEGSKA (reference sequence). The CDR3 is made up of 14 amino acids. V lost 6 bases to trimming and J lost 1 base, with 14 bases between them. In nucleotides, the CDR3 is TGCAGTGCGTTAGCACCGGGAGGCACAGATACGCAGTATTTT. It yields the protein CSALAPGGTDTQYF.

Ten or more counts support this clonotype. The V gene is TRBV7-3, the J gene TRBJ2-1, with 11 bases fitting TRBD1. Germline trimming cut 4 bases from V and 3 bases from J; bases unmatched to any gene: 14. Germline CDR1 is SGHTA and CDR2 is FQGTGA. CDR3 length: 19 residues. The CDR3 sequence: CASSSGTGGETSGYNEQFF. In nucleotides, the CDR3 is TGTGCCAGCAGCTCAGGGACAGGGGGAGAGACTAGCGGCTACAATGAGCAGTTCTTC. The full variable domain, with the rest looked up from reference TRBV7-3 and TRBJ2-1, is GAGVSQTPSNKVTEKGKYVELRCDPISGHTALYWYRQSLGQGPEFLIYFQGTGAADDSGLPNDRFFAVRPEGSVSTLKIQRTERGDSAVYLCASSSGTGGETSGYNEQFFGPGTRLTVL.

This clonotype was counted ten times or more. The chain has TRBV18 and TRBJ2-3; 11 bases agree with TRBD2. The germline V gene encodes CDR1 KGHSH and CDR2 LQKENI. The CDR3 is 15 residues long. V dropped 2 bases and J dropped 3; count of bases not matched to a gene: 1. The DNA of the CDR3 is TGTGCCAGCTCACCAGGGACTAGCGGTACAGATACGCAGTATTTT. Residues: CASSPGTSGTDTQYF.

This clonotype was counted many times. This chain connects TRBV20-1 to TRBJ2-5; TRBD2 aligns across 16 bases. The trim removed 3 bases at V and 2 bases at J, leaving 3 bases unmatched. This CDR3 has 16 residues. The germline V gene has CDR1 DFQATT and CDR2 SNEGSKA (reference sequence). CDR3 sequence reads: CSARGLAGGLQETQYF. CDR3 DNA: TGCAGTGCTAGGGGACTAGCGGGAGGGCTGCAAGAGACCCAGTACTTC.

This clonotype was seen repeatedly, ten times or more. The V and J genes are TRBV7-9 and TRBJ1-1, with a possible D match to TRBD1 (5 bases). The CDR3 has 15 amino acids. The V and J ends lost 3 bases and 4 bases respectively, with 15 bases between them. Germline CDR1 SEHNR, CDR2 FQNEAQ (reference sequence). CDR3 nucleotide sequence: TGTGCCAGCAGCTTGGGGGGGGGATTGACCACTGAAGCTTTCTTT. It encodes CASSLGGGLTTEAFF.